This TCR gamma chain is from a study of Vδ1+ human thymocytes. Findings and limits, study-wide: Thymic delta-chain repertoires held approximately 20% Vdelta2 sequences and few Vdelta3, despite high sort purity. In the thymus, TRG and TRD repertoires looked highly polyclonal with Gaussian CDR3 lengths.

This clone was counted a few times. The antigen remains unidentified. RNA was extracted from the cells and then reverse transcribed. The CDR3 regions were amplified by multiplex PCR from V-gene primers to a constant-region primer. TCRdb reapplied CATT to the multiplex PCR reads. This table has 25,000 to 35,000 gamma-chain clones, over 15% appearing once. CDR1 and CDR2 (germline): GITISATS, ISYDGTV (reference sequence). This CDR3 region has 13 residues. V shed 5 bases and J 5 bases; nucleotides not matched to a gene: 9. The rearrangement uses TRGV9 and TRGJ1 or TRGJ2. Sequenced input: Vdelta1+ gamma-delta thymocytes from the thymus. Subset noted: FACS-sorted CD3+ TCRalphabeta- TCRVdelta1+ TCRVdelta2- thymocytes. The clonotype originates from a boy in the first two years of life who had congenital heart surgery. DNA of the CDR3: TGTGCCTTGTGGGGGCTTGAGGATTATAAGAAACTCTTT. Translation gives CALWGLEDYKKLF.